This TCR beta chain was documented in a study of T-cell memory formation after mild COVID-19. Study as a whole: TCR clusters were mostly confined to one donor each. Study findings and constraints: Among clones contracting day 15 to 85, CD4/CD8 was balanced, whereas later expanders leaned CD4+.

The CDR3 is made up of 18 amino acids. With V trimmed by 7 bases and J by 6 bases, 18 bases remained unmatched. Germline CDR1 reads KGHDR; CDR2 reads SFDVKD. Constant-segment primers served in 5'RACE that generated TCR alpha and TCR beta cDNA libraries bearing sample barcodes and UMIs. Each CDR3 protein is one row after TCRdb ran MiXCR on the 5' RACE reads. The sample consists of fewer than 350,000 distinct CDR3 sequences, 13% to 15% of them appearing once. In its sample, this clonotype was seen many times. What it binds is unknown. Source material: PBMCs or a T cell subset sorted from them (not recorded which). The rearrangement joins TRBV24-1 to TRBJ2-1; 9 nucleotides match TRBD1. The sequence was obtained from a young man who had mild COVID-19 (a few samples of this study predate the infection). Cell type and time point are not known. The CDR3 DNA reads as TGTGCCACCAGCTACTCCCTGGGTCTGGGACAGGGATCCAATGAGCAGTTCTTC. This codes for CATSYSLGLGQGSNEQFF.